The 27 T cell receptor beta chains given below trace back to one sample, sequenced in a study of blood T cell repertoires in COVID-19. The repertoire was sequenced with immunoSEQ multiplex PCR; TCRdb's copy has only in-frame clones and lacks some. The profile shows tens of thousands of clones, around nine tenths of them singletons. Input material: peripheral blood. These receptors all come from a woman between 40 and 50 years old with active COVID-19.

The rearrangement uses TRBV5-1 and TRBJ1-1, with a tentative D call TRBD1 (6 bases). V was pared by 1 base and J by 5 bases, with 12 bases between. CDR3 length: 14 residues. The germline CDR1 and CDR2 sequences are SGHRS and YFSETQ. The CDR3, as DNA: TGCGCCAGCAGCTTGACAGGGAGTAGGACTGAAGCTTTCTTT. It codes for CASSLTGSRTEAFF. Supplemented by reference TRBV5-1 and TRBJ1-1, the full variable domain reads KAGVTQTPRYLIKTRGQQVTLSCSPISGHRSVSWYQQTPGQGLQFLFEYFSETQRNKGNFPGRFSGRQFSNSRSEMNVSTLELGDSALYLCASSLTGSRTEAFFGQGTRLTVV.

V usage is TRBV11-3 and J usage is TRBJ2-3, with D possibly TRBD1 on 5 matching bases. The V and J ends lost 1 base and 6 bases respectively, with 20 bases between them. Germline V gene sequence: CDR1 SGHNT, CDR2 YENEEA. The CDR3 extends over 17 amino acids. CDR3 DNA sequence: TGTGCCAGCAGCTTAGGGCTTCTGGGGCTCCTGGAGGATACGCAGTATTTT. It yields the protein CASSLGLLGLLEDTQYF. Full variable domain (rest looked up from reference TRBV11-3 and TRBJ2-3): EAGVVQSPRYKIIEKKQPVAFWCNPISGHNTLYWYLQNLGQGPELLIRYENEEAVDDSQLPKDRFSAERLKGVDSTLKIQPAELGDSAVYLCASSLGLLGLLEDTQYFGPGTRLTVL.

The chain employs TRBV5-6 and TRBJ2-1, with TRBD2 as a possible D gene (6 bases). The germline V gene encodes CDR1 SGHDT and CDR2 YYEEEE. The CDR3 loop spans 13 amino acids. Trimming removed 4 bases at V and 5 bases at J, with 10 bases between. The chain's CDR3 is CASSLWGDNEQFF. CDR3 in DNA: TGTGCCAGCAGCCTTTGGGGGGACAATGAGCAGTTCTTC.

In its sample, this clone was seen once. This chain joins TRBV7-9 and TRBJ2-1; D is perhaps TRBD1 (7 bases). The CDR3 is made up of 13 amino acids. Trimming pared 5 bases from V and 13 bases from J, leaving 18 bases between. Germline V CDR1 and CDR2: SEHNR, FQNEAQ (reference sequence). For the CDR3, the DNA is TGTGCCAGCAGCGTCGCCAGTCAGGGGGGCCAGTTCTTC. This codes for CASSVASQGGQFF. Using reference TRBV7-9 and TRBJ2-1 for the parts outside the CDR3, the full variable domain is DTGVSQNPRHKITKRGQNVTFRCDPISEHNRLYWYRQTLGQGPEFLTYFQNEAQLEKSRLLSDRFSAERPKGSFSTLEIQRTEQGDSAMYLCASSVASQGGQFFGPGTRLTVL.

The J gene is TRBJ2-3, the V gene TRBV3-1 (or the pseudogene TRBV3-2); TRBD2 matches at 9 bases. This CDR3 spans 15 amino acids. Germline CDR1 and CDR2: LGHDT and YNNKEL (reference sequence). The ends lost 4 bases at V and 4 bases at J; junction bases unmatched: 6. CDR3 region: CASSPAGTSSDTQYF. CDR3 sequence (DNA): TGTGCCAGCAGCCCAGCCGGGACTAGCTCAGATACGCAGTATTTT.

The V and J genes are TRBV7-3 and TRBJ2-1; D might be TRBD1 (5 bases). Germline CDR1 is SGHTA and CDR2 is FQGTGA. V lost 2 bases, J lost 0 bases, and 8 bases lay in between. The CDR3 totals 15 residues. The CDR3 spells CASSLVDNSYNEQFF. The CDR3 DNA reads TGTGCCAGCAGCTTAGTGGACAACTCCTACAATGAGCAGTTCTTC.

The J gene is TRBJ1-1, the V gene TRBV5-4; D gene unclear. Deletions cut 1 base from V and 3 bases from J, with 7 bases between. CDR3 length: 13 residues. Germline V CDR1 and CDR2: SGHNT, YYREEE (reference sequence). The CDR3 nucleotides read TGTGCCAGCAGCTTGCCCTACGACACTGAAGCTTTCTTT. Translating it yields CASSLPYDTEAFF.

This clone has a single count. The CDR3 is CAAGTGDTQYF. Here the CDR3 DNA reads TGCGCCGCGGGCACTGGAGATACGCAGTATTTT. This chain joins TRBV10-1 and TRBJ2-3; a possible D gene is TRBD2 (5 bases). Trimming removed 11 bases at V and 5 bases at J, with 11 bases between. CDR1 is WNHNN and CDR2 is SYGVQD in the germline V gene (reference sequence). This CDR3 is built from 11 residues.

This clone appeared a single time. The rearrangement links TRBV6-5 to TRBJ2-3; tentatively, D is TRBD1 (7 bases). Germline V gene lookup returns CDR1 MNHEY and CDR2 SVGAGI. V lost 6 bases, J lost 9 bases, and 10 bases lay in between. The CDR3 has 11 residues. Written as DNA, the CDR3 is TGTGCCAGCAGGCAGGGGGGCACGCAGTATTTT. Its protein product is CASRQGGTQYF.

The chain links TRBV7-6 to TRBJ1-6, with a weak D call TRBD1 (5 bases). Germline assignment: CDR1 SGHVS and CDR2 FNYEAQ. CDR3 length: 17 amino acids. V was shortened by 3 bases and J by 5 bases, with 17 bases between the two germline ends. In DNA, the CDR3 is TGTGCCAGCAGCTTGCTGGGGGGACGGCTGAATAATTCACCCCTCCACTTT. Amino acid sequence: CASSLLGGRLNNSPLHF.

This sequence joins TRBV3-1 (or the pseudogene TRBV3-2) and TRBJ2-1; TRBD1 matches 8 bases. The CDR3 sequence is 16 residues long. V lost 1 base to trimming and J lost 7 bases; unmatched junction nucleotides: 9. CDR1 is LGHDT and CDR2 is YNNKEL in the germline V gene (reference sequence). This chain's CDR3 is CASSQVTRTGRNEQFF. The CDR3 DNA follows: TGTGCCAGCAGCCAAGTCACCAGGACAGGGCGGAATGAGCAGTTCTTC.

In nucleotides, the CDR3 is TGTGCCAGCGGAGGCGGCTCCTATAATTCACCCCTCCACTTT. It codes for CASGGGSYNSPLHF. The chain uses TRBV6-5 and TRBJ1-6; D gene ambiguous. This CDR3 has 14 amino acids. The V end lost 8 bases, the J end lost 0 bases, and 8 bases lay between the germline ends. The germline CDR1 and CDR2 sequences are MNHEY and SVGAGI.

The genes are TRBV20-1 and TRBJ1-2, with TRBD1 matching over 12 bases. V trimming: 3 bases; J trimming: 4 bases; junction bases outside the gene matches: 3. CDR1 and CDR2 (germline): DFQATT, SNEGSKA (reference sequence). The CDR3 sequence is 14 residues long. The CDR3 nucleotides read TGCAGTGCTAGTTTGGGACAGGGGGCCTATGGCTACACCTTC. It codes for CSASLGQGAYGYTF.

This chain uses TRBV25-1 with TRBJ1-2, with 9 positions matching TRBD1. From germline, CDR1 is MGHDK and CDR2 SYGVNS. CDR3 length: 14 residues. Unmatched junction bases numbered 6, after V lost 3 bases and J lost 7 bases. CDR3 region: CASSDSTGGIGYTF. CDR3 nucleotides: TGTGCCAGCAGTGACTCGACAGGGGGAATTGGCTACACCTTC.

This chain joins TRBV6-6 and TRBJ2-7, with D possibly TRBD1 on 6 matching bases. The V end lost 6 bases, the J end lost 0 bases, and 15 bases lay between the germline ends. The CDR3 covers 15 residues. CDR1 is MNHNY, CDR2 SVGAGI, per germline (reference sequence). The CDR3 bases are TGTGCCAGCAGAAACCCAGGGGCTCTCTCCTACGAGCAGTACTTC. Amino acid sequence: CASRNPGALSYEQYF.

The V and J genes are TRBV5-5 and TRBJ2-1; 8 nucleotides align to TRBD1. The CDR3 length is 15 residues. Germline loops: CDR1 SGHKS, CDR2 YYEKEE (reference sequence). V dropped 4 bases and J dropped 2; count of bases not matched to a gene: 5. The CDR3: CASSAQTGAYNEQFF. For the CDR3, the DNA is TGTGCCAGCAGCGCCCAGACAGGGGCCTACAATGAGCAGTTCTTC.

The gene calls are TRBV30 and TRBJ1-1; D is ambiguous. Trimming shortened V by 3 bases and J by 5 bases, and 7 bases separated the two germline ends. The CDR3 length is 11 residues. Germline CDR1 reads GTSNPN; CDR2 reads SVGIG (reference sequence). For the CDR3, the DNA is TGTGCCTGGAGCAGGTGGACTGAAGCTTTCTTT. Amino acids: CAWSRWTEAFF.

The chain is built from TRBV5-1 and TRBJ2-5; 8 positions match TRBD2. CDR3 length: 15 amino acids. The junction had 9 bases not matched to a gene; V was cut back by 5 bases and J by 3 bases. CDR1 is SGHRS and CDR2 is YFSETQ in the germline V gene. As DNA, the CDR3 is TGCGCCAGCAGTCCATCCCGGGGGGGCGAAGAGACCCAGTACTTC. Encoded protein: CASSPSRGGEETQYF.

The chain employs TRBV5-3 and TRBJ1-2; D gene ambiguous. Being an ORF, TRBV5-3 has a function that is uncertain. There are 10 residues in the CDR3. V lost 4 bases, J lost 8 bases, and 6 bases lay in between. CDR3 sequence reads: CARSEGGYTF. For the CDR3, the DNA is TGTGCCAGAAGCGAGGGCGGCTACACCTTC.

This chain connects TRBV19 to TRBJ2-7; 7 positions match TRBD1. V shed 4 bases, J shed 3 bases, and the junction held 12 bases outside the gene matches. This CDR3 comprises 16 residues. Germline assignment: CDR1 LNHDA and CDR2 SQIVND (reference sequence). The CDR3 is CASSTLQGPLFYEQYF. The CDR3 DNA reads TGTGCCAGTAGTACCCTACAGGGGCCTTTATTCTACGAGCAGTACTTC. Full variable domain (missing parts from reference TRBV19 and TRBJ2-7): DGGITQSPKYLFRKEGQNVTLSCEQNLNHDAMYWYRQDPGQGLRLIYYSQIVNDFQKGDIAEGYSVSREKKESFPLTVTSAQKNPTAFYLCASSTLQGPLFYEQYFGPGTRLTVT.

The chain has TRBV6-2 or TRBV6-3 and TRBJ2-1; 9 nucleotides agree with TRBD1. The CDR3 has 17 amino acids. CDR1 is MNHEY, CDR2 SVGEGT, per germline. V shed 1 base and J 4 bases; nucleotides not matched to a gene: 8. The CDR3 loop is CASSYWDREKGYNEQFF. The CDR3 DNA sequence: TGTGCCAGCAGTTACTGGGACAGGGAAAAGGGGTACAATGAGCAGTTCTTC.

The rearrangement joins TRBV27 to TRBJ1-1, with D perhaps TRBD1 (6 bases). The CDR3 length is 11 residues. The germline V gene encodes CDR1 MNHEY and CDR2 SMNVEV (reference sequence). Trimming removed 7 bases from V and 5 bases from J, with 8 bases in between. The CDR3 region has the DNA TGTGCCAGCAAAAGGGGGACTGAAGCTTTCTTT. Protein: CASKRGTEAFF.

V and J are TRBV30 and TRBJ1-4; D is ambiguous. The V gene's germline CDR1 is GTSNPN and CDR2 SVGIG (reference sequence). Trimming removed 5 bases from V and 10 bases from J, with 17 bases in between. The CDR3 is 13 residues long. CDR3 bases: TGTGCCTGGGATGACGACTCCATCGGAAAACTGTTTTTT. Its protein product is CAWDDDSIGKLFF.

This clone occurred once. The chain has TRBV10-3 and TRBJ2-1; 10 positions match TRBD2. The CDR3 extends over 16 amino acids. Trimming removed 0 bases from V and 4 bases from J; junction bases left unmatched: 3. Germline CDR1 reads ENHRY; CDR2 reads SYGVKD. The CDR3 here is CAISESSGGIYNEQFF. The CDR3 coding sequence is TGTGCCATCAGTGAGTCTAGCGGGGGGATATACAATGAGCAGTTCTTC.

This clone has only one observation. This sequence joins TRBV5-1 and TRBJ2-7, with D uncertain. Germline-derived CDR1 and CDR2 are SGHRS and YFSETQ. Trimming cost V 1 base and J 4 bases, with 12 bases left between them. This CDR3 contains 14 residues. For the CDR3, the DNA is TGCGCCAGCAGCTTGAAGGAGTCCTATTACGAGCAGTACTTC. This gives the protein CASSLKESYYEQYF.

This clone was picked up a small number of times. V gene TRBV3-1 (or the pseudogene TRBV3-2) combines with J gene TRBJ1-1; 7 nucleotides align to TRBD1. The V gene end was trimmed by 4 bases and the J gene end by 1 base; junction bases not matched to a gene: 3. The CDR3 is made up of 14 amino acids. Germline assignment: CDR1 LGHDT and CDR2 YNNKEL (reference sequence). CDR3 DNA sequence: TGTGCCAGCAGCCCCTGGACAGGGAACACTGAAGCTTTCTTT. Its protein is CASSPWTGNTEAFF.

CDR3 in DNA: TGTGCCAGCAGCTTATTACCCAGGGTGGACGAGCAGTACTTC. Translating gives CASSLLPRVDEQYF. This chain links TRBV7-8 with TRBJ2-7; D perhaps matches TRBD1 (5 bases). The CDR3 spans 14 residues. The germline gives CDR1 SGHVS, CDR2 FQNEAQ. Trimming shortened V by 2 bases and J by 5 bases, and 13 bases separated the two germline ends.